Below are 3 T cell receptor beta chains sequenced from a single sample in a study of T cell changes during pregnancy in multiple sclerosis. The data were produced by immunoSEQ multiplex PCR, yet TCRdb's version contains in-frame clones alone and is incomplete. Here the sample spans some 60,000 clones, about 91% being singletons. The sample in question was CD4+ T cells from peripheral blood mononuclear cells, obtained in the first trimester of pregnancy. The receptors come from a female donor with multiple sclerosis, enrolled in a pregnancy study.

The chain links TRBV7-2 to TRBJ1-3; D call uncertain. The CDR3 runs to 14 residues. Trimming cost V 3 bases and J 0 bases, with 6 bases left between them. The germline gives CDR1 SGHTA, CDR2 FQGNSA. CDR3 nucleotide sequence: TGTGCCAGCAGCTTTCTAAGCTCTGGAAACACCATATATTTT. Translated: CASSFLSSGNTIYF.

CDR3 region: CASSLARVSGGYTF. CDR3 sequence (DNA): TGTGCCAGCAGCTTAGCCCGGGTGTCAGGGGGCTACACCTTC. The chain employs TRBV7-9 and TRBJ1-2; a weak D match, TRBD1 (5 bases). CDR1 is SEHNR, CDR2 FQNEAQ, per germline (reference sequence). The CDR3 covers 14 residues. V gave up 0 bases and J gave up 8 bases, with 13 bases separating them.

This clone was seen just once. The chain employs TRBV6-5 and TRBJ1-1; D may be TRBD1 (5 bases). CDR1 and CDR2 (germline): MNHEY, SVGAGI. The CDR3 loop spans 14 amino acids. The V gene lost 0 bases and the J gene lost 5 bases, with 10 bases spanning the gap. The CDR3: CASSYSRGSTEAFF. The CDR3 bases are TGTGCCAGCAGTTACTCGCGGGGGAGTACTGAAGCTTTCTTT.